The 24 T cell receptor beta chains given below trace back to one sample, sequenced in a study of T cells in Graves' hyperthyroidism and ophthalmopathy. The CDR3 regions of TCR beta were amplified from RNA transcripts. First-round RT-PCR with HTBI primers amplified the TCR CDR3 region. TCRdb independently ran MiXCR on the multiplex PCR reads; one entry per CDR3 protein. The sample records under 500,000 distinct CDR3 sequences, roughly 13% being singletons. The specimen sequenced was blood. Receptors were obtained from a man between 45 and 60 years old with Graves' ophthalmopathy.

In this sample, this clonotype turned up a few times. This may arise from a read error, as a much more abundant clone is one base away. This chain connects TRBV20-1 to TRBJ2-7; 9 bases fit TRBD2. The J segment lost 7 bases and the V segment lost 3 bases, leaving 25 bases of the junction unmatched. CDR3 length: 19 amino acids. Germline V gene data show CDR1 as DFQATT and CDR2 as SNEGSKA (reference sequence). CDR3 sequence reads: CSASNPAGTQAGGLNEQYF. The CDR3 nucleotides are TGCAGTGCTAGTAACCCGGCGGGAACCCAAGCGGGGGGTTTGAATGAGCAGTACTTC.

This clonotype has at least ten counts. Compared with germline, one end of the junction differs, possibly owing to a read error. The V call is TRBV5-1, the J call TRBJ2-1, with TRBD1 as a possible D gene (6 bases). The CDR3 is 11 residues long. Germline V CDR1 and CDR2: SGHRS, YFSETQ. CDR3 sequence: CASSLGGEQFF. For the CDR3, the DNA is TGTGCCAGCAGCTTAGGGGGAGAGCAGTTCTTC. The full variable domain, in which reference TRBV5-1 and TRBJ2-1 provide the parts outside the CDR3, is KAGVTQTPRYLIKTRGQQVTLSCSPISGHRSVSWYQQTPGQGLQFLFEYFSETQRNKGNFPGRFSGRQFSNSRSEMNVSTLELGDSALYLCASSLGGEQFFGPGTRLTVL.

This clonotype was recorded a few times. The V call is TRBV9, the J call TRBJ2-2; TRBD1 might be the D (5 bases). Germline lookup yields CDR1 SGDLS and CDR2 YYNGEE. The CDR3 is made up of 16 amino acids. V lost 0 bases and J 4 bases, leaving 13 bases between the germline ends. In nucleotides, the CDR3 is TGTGCCAGCAGCGTAGAAAGGGTTCAGGGCACCGGGGAGCTGTTTTTT. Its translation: CASSVERVQGTGELFF.

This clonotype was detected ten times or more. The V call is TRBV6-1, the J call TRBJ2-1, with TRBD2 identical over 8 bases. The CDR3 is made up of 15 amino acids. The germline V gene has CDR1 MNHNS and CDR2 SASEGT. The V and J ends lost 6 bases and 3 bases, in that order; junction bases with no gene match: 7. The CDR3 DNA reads TGTGCCAGCAGGGAACCGGGACTAGGCTACAATGAGCAGTTCTTC. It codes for CASREPGLGYNEQFF.

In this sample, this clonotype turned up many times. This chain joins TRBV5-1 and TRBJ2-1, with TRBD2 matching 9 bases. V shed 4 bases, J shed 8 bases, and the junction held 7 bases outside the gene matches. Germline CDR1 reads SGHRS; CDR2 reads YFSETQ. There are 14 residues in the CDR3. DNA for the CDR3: TGCGCCAGCAGCCCGGGACTAGCATTCCATGAGCAGTTCTTC. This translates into CASSPGLAFHEQFF.

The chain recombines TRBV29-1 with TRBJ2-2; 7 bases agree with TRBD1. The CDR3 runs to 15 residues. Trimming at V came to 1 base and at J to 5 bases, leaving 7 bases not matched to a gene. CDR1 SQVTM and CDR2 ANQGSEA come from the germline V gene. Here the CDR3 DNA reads TGCAGCGTTGAAGTGCCGGGACAGAGGACCGGGGAGCTGTTTTTT. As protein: CSVEVPGQRTGELFF.

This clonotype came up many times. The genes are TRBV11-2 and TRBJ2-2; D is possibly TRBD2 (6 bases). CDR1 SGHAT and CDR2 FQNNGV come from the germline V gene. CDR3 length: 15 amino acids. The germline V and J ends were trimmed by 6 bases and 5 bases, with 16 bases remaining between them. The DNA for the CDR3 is TGTGCCAGCAGACTAACGCGGGACGGGACCGGGGAGCTGTTTTTT. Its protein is CASRLTRDGTGELFF.

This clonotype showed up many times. CDR3 in amino acids: CSVVGTSGRAYNEQFF. The CDR3, as DNA: TGCAGCGTCGTGGGGACTAGCGGGAGGGCCTACAATGAGCAGTTCTTC. The gene calls are TRBV29-1 and TRBJ2-1; 16 bases map to TRBD2. The CDR3 consists of 16 residues. V lost 6 bases and J lost 2; bases outside the gene matches: 4. Germline CDR1 and CDR2: SQVTM and ANQGSEA.

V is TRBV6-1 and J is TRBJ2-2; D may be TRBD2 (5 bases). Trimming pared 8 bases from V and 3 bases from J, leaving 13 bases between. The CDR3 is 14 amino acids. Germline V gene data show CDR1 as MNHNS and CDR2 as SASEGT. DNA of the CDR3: TGTGCCAGCCTAGGCAGGCGGGACACCGGGGAGCTGTTTTTT. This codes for CASLGRRDTGELFF.

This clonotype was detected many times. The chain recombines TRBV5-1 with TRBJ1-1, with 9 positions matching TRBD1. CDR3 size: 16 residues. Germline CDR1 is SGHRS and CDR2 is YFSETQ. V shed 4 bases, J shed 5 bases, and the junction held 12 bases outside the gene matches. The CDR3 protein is CASSLGQGQGKTEAFF. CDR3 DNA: TGCGCCAGCAGCCTCGGACAGGGGCAGGGGAAGACTGAAGCTTTCTTT.

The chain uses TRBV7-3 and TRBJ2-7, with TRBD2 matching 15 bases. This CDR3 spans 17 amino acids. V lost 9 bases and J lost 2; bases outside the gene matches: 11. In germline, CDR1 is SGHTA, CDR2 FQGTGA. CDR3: CARRDARTSGRAYEQYF. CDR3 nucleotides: TGTGCCAGAAGGGACGCCCGGACTAGCGGGAGGGCCTACGAGCAGTACTTC.

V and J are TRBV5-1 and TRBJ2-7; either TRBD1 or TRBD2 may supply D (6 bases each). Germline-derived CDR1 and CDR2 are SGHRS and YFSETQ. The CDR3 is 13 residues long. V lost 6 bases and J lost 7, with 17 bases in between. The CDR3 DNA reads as TGCGCCAGCATGCCGGGGGCAGGGTGGGAGCAGTACTTC. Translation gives CASMPGAGWEQYF.

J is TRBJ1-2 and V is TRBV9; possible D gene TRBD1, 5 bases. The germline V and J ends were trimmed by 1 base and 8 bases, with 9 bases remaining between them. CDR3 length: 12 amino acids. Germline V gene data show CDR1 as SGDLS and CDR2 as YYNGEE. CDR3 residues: CASSVQGGGYTF. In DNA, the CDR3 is TGTGCCAGCAGCGTACAGGGAGGAGGCTACACCTTC.

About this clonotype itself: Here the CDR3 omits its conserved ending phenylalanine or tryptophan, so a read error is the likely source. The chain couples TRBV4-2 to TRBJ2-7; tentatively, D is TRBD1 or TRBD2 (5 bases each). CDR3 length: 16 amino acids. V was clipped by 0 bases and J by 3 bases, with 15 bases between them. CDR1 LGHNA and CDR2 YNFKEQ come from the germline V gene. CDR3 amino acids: CASSQDSGPMVYEQYL. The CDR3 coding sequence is TGTGCCAGCAGCCAAGATTCGGGACCCATGGTCTACGAGCAGTACCTC.

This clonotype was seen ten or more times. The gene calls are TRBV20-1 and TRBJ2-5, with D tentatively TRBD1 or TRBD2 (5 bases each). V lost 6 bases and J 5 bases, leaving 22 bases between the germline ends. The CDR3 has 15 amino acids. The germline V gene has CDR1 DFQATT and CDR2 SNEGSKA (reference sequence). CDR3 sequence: CSAPPGTGPKETQYF. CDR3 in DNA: TGCAGTGCCCCTCCGGGGACGGGGCCGAAGGAGACCCAGTACTTC.

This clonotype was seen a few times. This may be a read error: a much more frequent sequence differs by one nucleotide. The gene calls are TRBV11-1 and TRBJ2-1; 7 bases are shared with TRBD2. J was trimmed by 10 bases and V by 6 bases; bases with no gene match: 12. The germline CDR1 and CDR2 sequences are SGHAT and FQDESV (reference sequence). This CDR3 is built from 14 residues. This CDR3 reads CASSPPRLAPEQFF. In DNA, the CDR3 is TGTGCCAGCAGTCCCCCCCGACTAGCACCCGAGCAGTTCTTC.

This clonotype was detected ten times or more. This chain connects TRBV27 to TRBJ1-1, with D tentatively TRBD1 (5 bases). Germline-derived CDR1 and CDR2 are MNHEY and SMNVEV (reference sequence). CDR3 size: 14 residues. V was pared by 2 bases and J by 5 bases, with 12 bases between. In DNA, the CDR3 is TGTGCCAGCAGTTTAGTCCAGGGATGGACTGAAGCTTTCTTT. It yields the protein CASSLVQGWTEAFF.

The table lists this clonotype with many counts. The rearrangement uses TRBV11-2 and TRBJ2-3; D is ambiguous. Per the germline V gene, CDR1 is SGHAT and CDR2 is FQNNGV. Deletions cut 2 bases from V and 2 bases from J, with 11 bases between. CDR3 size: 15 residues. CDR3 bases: TGTGCCAGCAGCTTAATGGCGAGCCTCACAGATACGCAGTATTTT. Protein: CASSLMASLTDTQYF.

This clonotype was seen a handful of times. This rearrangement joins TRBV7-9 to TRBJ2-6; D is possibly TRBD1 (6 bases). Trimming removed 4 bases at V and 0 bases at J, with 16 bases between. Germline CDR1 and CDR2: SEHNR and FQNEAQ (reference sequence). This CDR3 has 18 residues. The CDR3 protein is CASSSVIGGGSGANVLTF. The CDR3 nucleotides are TGTGCCAGCAGCTCAGTGATAGGGGGTGGCTCTGGGGCCAACGTCCTGACTTTC.

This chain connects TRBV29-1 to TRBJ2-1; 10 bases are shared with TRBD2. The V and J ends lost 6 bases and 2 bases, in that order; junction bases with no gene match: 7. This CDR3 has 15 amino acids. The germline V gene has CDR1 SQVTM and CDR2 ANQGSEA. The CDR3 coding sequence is TGCAGCGTCTCCACTAGCGGGGCCACCTACAATGAGCAGTTCTTC. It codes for CSVSTSGATYNEQFF.

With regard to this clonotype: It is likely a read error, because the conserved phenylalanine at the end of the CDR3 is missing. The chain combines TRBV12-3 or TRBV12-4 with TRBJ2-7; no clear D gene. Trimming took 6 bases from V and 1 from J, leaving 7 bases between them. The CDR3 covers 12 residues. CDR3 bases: TGTGCCAGCAGCTTTGGTTCCTACGAGCAGTACCTC. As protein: CASSFGSYEQYL.

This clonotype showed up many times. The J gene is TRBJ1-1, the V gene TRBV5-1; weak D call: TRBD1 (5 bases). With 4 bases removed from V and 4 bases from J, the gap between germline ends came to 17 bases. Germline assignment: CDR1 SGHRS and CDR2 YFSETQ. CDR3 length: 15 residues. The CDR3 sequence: CASSREGTKGTEAFF. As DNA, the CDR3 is TGCGCCAGCAGCAGGGAGGGGACCAAGGGCACTGAAGCTTTCTTT.

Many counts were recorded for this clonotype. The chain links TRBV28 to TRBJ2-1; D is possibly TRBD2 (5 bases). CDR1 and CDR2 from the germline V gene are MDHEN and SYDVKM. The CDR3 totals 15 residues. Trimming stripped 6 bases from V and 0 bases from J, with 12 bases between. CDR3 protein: CASSSRESSYNEQFF. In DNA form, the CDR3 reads TGTGCCAGCAGCTCGAGGGAGAGCTCCTACAATGAGCAGTTCTTC.

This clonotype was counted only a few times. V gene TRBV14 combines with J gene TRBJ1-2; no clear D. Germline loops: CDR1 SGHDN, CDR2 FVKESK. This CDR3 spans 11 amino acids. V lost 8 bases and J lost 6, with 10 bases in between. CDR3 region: CASQDSDGYTF. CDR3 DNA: TGTGCCAGCCAAGACTCGGATGGCTACACCTTC. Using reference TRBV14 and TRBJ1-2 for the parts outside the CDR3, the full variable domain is EAGVTQFPSHSVIEKGQTVTLRCDPISGHDNLYWYRRVMGKEIKFLLHFVKESKQDESGMPNNRFLAERTGGTYSTLKVQPAELEDSGVYFCASQDSDGYTFGSGTRLTVV.